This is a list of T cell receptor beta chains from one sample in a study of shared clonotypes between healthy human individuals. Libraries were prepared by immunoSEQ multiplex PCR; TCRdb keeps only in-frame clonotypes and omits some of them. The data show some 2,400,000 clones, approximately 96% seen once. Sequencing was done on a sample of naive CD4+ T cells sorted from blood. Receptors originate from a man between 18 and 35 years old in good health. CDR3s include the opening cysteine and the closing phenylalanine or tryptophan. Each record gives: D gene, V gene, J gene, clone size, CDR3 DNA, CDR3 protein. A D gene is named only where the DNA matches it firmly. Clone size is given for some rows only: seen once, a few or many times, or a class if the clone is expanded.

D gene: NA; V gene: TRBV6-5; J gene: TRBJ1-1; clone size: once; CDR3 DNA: TGTGCCAGCAGCCGCCCAGGGGCCACTGAAGCTTTCTTT; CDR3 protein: CASSRPGATEAFF
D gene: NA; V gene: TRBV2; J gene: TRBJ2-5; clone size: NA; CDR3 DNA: TGTGCCAGCCGAGGGGCAACAACTCAAGAGACCCAGTACTTC; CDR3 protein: CASRGATTQETQYF
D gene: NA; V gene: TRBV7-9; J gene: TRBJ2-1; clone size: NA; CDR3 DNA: TGTGCCAGCAGCTCGCCGTCCACAGGTGCACAGAGGGATGAGCAGTTCTTC; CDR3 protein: CASSSPSTGAQRDEQFF
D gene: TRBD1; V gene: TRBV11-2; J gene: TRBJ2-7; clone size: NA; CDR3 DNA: TGTGCCAGCAGCTTAGGGACAGGGGTCTACGAGCAGTACTTC; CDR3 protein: CASSLGTGVYEQYF
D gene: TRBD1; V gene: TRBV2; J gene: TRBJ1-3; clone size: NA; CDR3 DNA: TGTGCCAGCCAGGGACAGGCAATAGGAAACACCATATATTTT; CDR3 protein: CASQGQAIGNTIYF
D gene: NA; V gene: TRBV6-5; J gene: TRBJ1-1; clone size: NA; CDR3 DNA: TGTGCCAGCAGGGGGGTAGGTGAAGCTTTCTTT; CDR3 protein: CASRGVGEAFF
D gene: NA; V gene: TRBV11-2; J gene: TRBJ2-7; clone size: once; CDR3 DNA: TGTGCCAGTGGGGCCGGCGGGAAGAGGGGCGAGCAGTACTTC; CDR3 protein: CASGAGGKRGEQYF
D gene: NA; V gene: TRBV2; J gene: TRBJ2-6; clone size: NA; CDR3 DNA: TGTGCCAGCATGTCTCTTGGGGCCAACGTCCTGACTTTC; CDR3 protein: CASMSLGANVLTF
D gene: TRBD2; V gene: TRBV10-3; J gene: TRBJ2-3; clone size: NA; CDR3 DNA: TGTGCCATCAGTGAAGGACTAGCGGGAGGGCCGGGGGCAGATACGCAGTATTTT; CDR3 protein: CAISEGLAGGPGADTQYF
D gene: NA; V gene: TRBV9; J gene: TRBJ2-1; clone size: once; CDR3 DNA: TGTGCCAGCAGCGTAAGGGGAGAGGGCTGGTATGAGCAGTTCTTC; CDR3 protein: CASSVRGEGWYEQFF
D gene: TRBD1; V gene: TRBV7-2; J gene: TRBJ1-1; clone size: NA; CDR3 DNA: TGTGCCAGCAGCTCCCAGGGGGCGGGAAGCACTGAAGCTTTCTTT; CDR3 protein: CASSSQGAGSTEAFF
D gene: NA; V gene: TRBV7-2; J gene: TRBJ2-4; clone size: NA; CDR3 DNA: TGTGCCAGCAGCTTAGCAATAGCCAAAAACATTCAGTACTTC; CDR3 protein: CASSLAIAKNIQYF
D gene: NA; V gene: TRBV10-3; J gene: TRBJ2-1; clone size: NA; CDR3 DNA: TGTGCCATCAAAGACTCGAGCTCCTACAATGAGCAGTTCTTC; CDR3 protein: CAIKDSSSYNEQFF
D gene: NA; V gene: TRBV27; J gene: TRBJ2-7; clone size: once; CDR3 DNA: TGTGCCAGCAGTTTTGGCCCAGAAGGGGAGCAGTACTTC; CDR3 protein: CASSFGPEGEQYF
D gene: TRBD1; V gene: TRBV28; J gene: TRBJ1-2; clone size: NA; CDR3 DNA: TGTGCCAGCAGTTTTAGGGGGCTGTATGGCTACACCTTC; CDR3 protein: CASSFRGLYGYTF
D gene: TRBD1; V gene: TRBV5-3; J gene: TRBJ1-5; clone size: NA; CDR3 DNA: TGTGCCAGAAGCTGGGGGCAGACAGGGAGGAATCAGCCCCAGCATTTT; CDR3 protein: CARSWGQTGRNQPQHF
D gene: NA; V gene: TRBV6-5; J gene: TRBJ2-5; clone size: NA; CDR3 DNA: TGTGCCAGCAGTAGGGGGAAAGAGACCCAGTACTTC; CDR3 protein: CASSRGKETQYF
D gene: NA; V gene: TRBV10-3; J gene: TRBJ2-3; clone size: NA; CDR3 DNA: TGTGCCATCAGTGACGGCCGAGTAGATACGCAGTATTTT; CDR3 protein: CAISDGRVDTQYF
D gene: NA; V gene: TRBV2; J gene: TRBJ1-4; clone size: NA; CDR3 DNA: TGTGCCAGCAGTGCCTTAAGGTTTGCTGAAAAACTGTTTTTT; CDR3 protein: CASSALRFAEKLFF
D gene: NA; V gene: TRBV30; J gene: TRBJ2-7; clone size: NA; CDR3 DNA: TGTGCCCTTAGGGGGGACAGCGACGAGCAGTACTTC; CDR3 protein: CALRGDSDEQYF
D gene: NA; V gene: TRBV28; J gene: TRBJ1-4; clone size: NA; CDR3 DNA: TGTGCCAGCAGTTTAGGGGGTACTAATGAAAAACTGTTTTTT; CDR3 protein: CASSLGGTNEKLFF
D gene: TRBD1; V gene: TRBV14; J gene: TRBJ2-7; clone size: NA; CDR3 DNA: TGTGCCAGCAGCCAGCAGGGGGTCCTTTACGAGCAGTACTTC; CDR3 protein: CASSQQGVLYEQYF
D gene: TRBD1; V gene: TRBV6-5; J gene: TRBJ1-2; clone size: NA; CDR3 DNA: TGTGCCAGCAGTGCCTCGGGACAGGTCGGCTATGGCTACACCTTC; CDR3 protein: CASSASGQVGYGYTF
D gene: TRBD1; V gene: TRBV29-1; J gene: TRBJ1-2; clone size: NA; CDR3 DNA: TGCAGCGCCCCTATTCGGACAGGGAACTATGGCTACACCTTC; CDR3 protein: CSAPIRTGNYGYTF
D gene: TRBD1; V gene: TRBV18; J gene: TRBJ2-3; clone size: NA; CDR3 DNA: TGTGCCAGCTCACAATTTTCCGGGACAGGGGTAGCAGATACGCAGTATTTT; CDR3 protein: CASSQFSGTGVADTQYF
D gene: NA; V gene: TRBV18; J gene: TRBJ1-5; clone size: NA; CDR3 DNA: TGTGCCAGCTCACCAGGAGTTGAGGGAGGTCAGCCCCAGCATTTT; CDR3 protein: CASSPGVEGGQPQHF
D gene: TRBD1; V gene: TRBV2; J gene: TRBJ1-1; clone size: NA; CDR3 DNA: TGTGCCAGCAGCGAGACAGGGCCCGGGAACACTGAAGCTTTCTTT; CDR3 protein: CASSETGPGNTEAFF
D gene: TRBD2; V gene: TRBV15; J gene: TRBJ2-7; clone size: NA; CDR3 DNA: TGTGCCACCTCCCCGGGGCCTAGCGGGAGTTACGAGCAGTACTTC; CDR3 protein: CATSPGPSGSYEQYF
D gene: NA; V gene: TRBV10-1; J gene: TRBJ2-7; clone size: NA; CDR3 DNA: TGCGCCAGCAGTGACGGGGGTTCCTACGAGCAGTACTTC; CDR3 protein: CASSDGGSYEQYF
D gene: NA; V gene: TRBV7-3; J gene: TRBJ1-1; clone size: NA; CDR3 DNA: TGTGCCAGCAGCCCCGGGAGGAACACTGAAGCTTTCTTT; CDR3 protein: CASSPGRNTEAFF
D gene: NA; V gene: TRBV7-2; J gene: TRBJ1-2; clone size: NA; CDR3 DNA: TGTGCCAGCAGCCATGGCCGATTCGGCTATGGCTACACCTTC; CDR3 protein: CASSHGRFGYGYTF
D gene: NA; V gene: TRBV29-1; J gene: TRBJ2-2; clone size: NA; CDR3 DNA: TGCAGCGCGGACAGAGCGAACACCGGGGAGCTGTTTTTT; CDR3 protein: CSADRANTGELFF
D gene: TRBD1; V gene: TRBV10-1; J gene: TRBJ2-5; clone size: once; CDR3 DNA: TGCGCCAGCCGGCCCGGGACAGGGGCTTCCGGAGAGACCCAGTACTTC; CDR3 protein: CASRPGTGASGETQYF
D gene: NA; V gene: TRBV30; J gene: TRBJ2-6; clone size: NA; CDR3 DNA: TGTGCCTGGAGTGTACCCCCCTATAACGTCCTGACTTTC; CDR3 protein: CAWSVPPYNVLTF
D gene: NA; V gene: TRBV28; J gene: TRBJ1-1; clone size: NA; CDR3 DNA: TGTGCCAGCAGGAACACCGATGGGACTGAAGCTTTCTTT; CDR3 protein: CASRNTDGTEAFF
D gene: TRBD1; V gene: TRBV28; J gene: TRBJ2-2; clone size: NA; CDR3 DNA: TGTGCCAGCAGTTGGGACAGGGGAGACGGGGAGCTGTTTTTT; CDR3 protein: CASSWDRGDGELFF
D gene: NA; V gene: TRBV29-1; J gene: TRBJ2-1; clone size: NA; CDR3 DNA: TGCAGCGTCGCAAGCCCTAATAGCGAGCAGTTCTTC; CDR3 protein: CSVASPNSEQFF
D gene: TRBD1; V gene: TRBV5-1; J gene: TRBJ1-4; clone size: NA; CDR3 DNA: TGCGCCAGCAGCCCGGGACAGTTTAATGAAGAACTGTTTTTT; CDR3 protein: CASSPGQFNEELFF
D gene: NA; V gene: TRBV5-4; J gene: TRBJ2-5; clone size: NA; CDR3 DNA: TGTGCCATCAGGGGTAAATGGACAGCCGCGTTCCAAGAGACCCAGTACTTC; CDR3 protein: CAIRGKWTAAFQETQYF
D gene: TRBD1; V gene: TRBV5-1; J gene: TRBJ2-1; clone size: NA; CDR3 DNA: TGCGCCAGCAGCTGGACAGGGGGCAAAGAATCCTACAATGAGCAGTTCTTC; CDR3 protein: CASSWTGGKESYNEQFF